The 26 T cell receptor beta chains reported below all come from one sample, sequenced in a study of T cell responses to AZD1222 COVID-19 vaccine. The protocol was immunoSEQ multiplex PCR, while the TCRdb copy is restricted to in-frame clones and leaves out a portion. The sample holds under 110,000 clones, just over 85% seen once. Sequences were derived from peripheral blood, sampled on day 0 of AZD1222 vaccination. All receptors derive from an adult in good health.

CDR3 region: CASSVPGTGVGYTF. CDR3 DNA sequence: TGTGCCAGCAGCGTACCCGGGACAGGGGTTGGCTACACCTTC. The V and J genes are TRBV9 and TRBJ1-2; 10 nucleotides agree with TRBD1. The germline V gene has CDR1 SGDLS and CDR2 YYNGEE. This CDR3 comprises 14 residues. The V gene end was trimmed by 1 base and the J gene end by 7 bases; junction bases not matched to a gene: 4.

The V call is TRBV7-2, the J call TRBJ1-3; D gene unclear. The CDR3 has 15 amino acids. V was cut by 3 bases and J by 0 bases, with 9 bases left in between. CDR1 SGHTA and CDR2 FQGNSA come from the germline V gene. Written as DNA, the CDR3 is TGTGCCAGCAGCTTTCAGGTCCTCTCTGGAAACACCATATATTTT. Protein product: CASSFQVLSGNTIYF.

V and J are TRBV6-2 or TRBV6-3 and TRBJ2-2; a weak D match, TRBD1 (5 bases). Trimming took off 6 bases at V and 1 base at J, with 9 bases between the two ends. CDR1 is MNHEY, CDR2 SVGEGT, per germline. The CDR3 loop spans 14 amino acids. In DNA form, the CDR3 reads TGTGCCAGCAGCTTCGGACAGAACACCGGGGAGCTGTTTTTT. This gives the protein CASSFGQNTGELFF.

This chain connects TRBV7-2 to TRBJ1-3; D is uncertain. Trimming left V 0 bases short and J 0 bases short, with 9 bases between. The CDR3 has 16 residues. Germline CDR1 SGHTA, CDR2 FQGNSA. This chain's CDR3 is CASSLAHGFSGNTIYF. CDR3 coding DNA: TGTGCCAGCAGCTTAGCCCACGGTTTCTCTGGAAACACCATATATTTT.

V usage is TRBV5-1 and J usage is TRBJ1-1, with D perhaps TRBD1 (6 bases). Trimming shortened V by 0 bases and J by 1 base, and 7 bases separated the two germline ends. CDR3 length equals 14 residues. Germline lookup yields CDR1 SGHRS and CDR2 YFSETQ. CDR3 nucleotides: TGCGCCAGCAGCTTGGCCAGGGGGAACACTGAAGCTTTCTTT. As protein: CASSLARGNTEAFF.

This clone was seen just once. The chain carries TRBV7-7 and TRBJ1-5; D gene unclear. The CDR3 covers 13 residues. The germline V gene has CDR1 SSHAT and CDR2 FNYEAQ (reference sequence). Trimming stripped 1 base from V and 5 bases from J, with 6 bases between. The CDR3 loop reads CASSLDWDQPQHF. CDR3 in DNA: TGTGCCAGCAGCTTAGATTGGGATCAGCCCCAGCATTTT.

This clone was seen only a few times. The rearrangement joins TRBV12-3 or TRBV12-4 to TRBJ1-1; D gene uncertain. Trimming took off 2 bases at V and 8 bases at J, with 6 bases between the two ends. The CDR3 totals 11 residues. Written as DNA, the CDR3 is TGTGCCAGCAGTTTAATCGAGGAAGCTTTCTTT. Its translation: CASSLIEEAFF.

This chain links TRBV27 with TRBJ1-2; 8 bases match TRBD1. Germline values: CDR1 MNHEY, CDR2 SMNVEV (reference sequence). V was clipped by 4 bases and J by 6 bases; unmatched bases: 10. The CDR3 extends over 15 amino acids. The CDR3 reads CASSSQRQGSNGYTF. The CDR3 region has the DNA TGTGCCAGCAGTTCCCAACGACAGGGGTCTAATGGCTACACCTTC.

The chain joins TRBV30 to TRBJ1-6; perhaps TRBD1 as D (5 bases). This CDR3 region has 18 residues. The V gene lost 0 bases and the J gene lost 8 bases, with 23 bases spanning the gap. Germline CDR1 and CDR2: GTSNPN and SVGIG (reference sequence). CDR3 amino acids: CAWSVNGAGTQLDSPLHF. CDR3 DNA sequence: TGTGCCTGGAGTGTAAATGGCGCGGGGACCCAATTAGATTCACCCCTCCACTTT.

This rearrangement joins TRBV7-2 to TRBJ2-7; 8 nucleotides align to TRBD1. V trimming: 3 bases; J trimming: 2 bases; junction bases outside the gene matches: 6. Germline values: CDR1 SGHTA, CDR2 FQGNSA. There are 15 residues in the CDR3. CDR3 nucleotides: TGTGCCAGCAGCTTGGCGGGACAGGCTACCTACGAGCAGTACTTC. Encoded protein: CASSLAGQATYEQYF.

The chain combines TRBV28 with TRBJ2-3; the D call may be TRBD1 or TRBD2 (5 bases each). With 2 bases removed from V and 0 bases from J, the gap between germline ends came to 12 bases. The CDR3 loop spans 16 amino acids. Germline CDR1 and CDR2: MDHEN and SYDVKM. The CDR3 coding sequence is TGTGCCAGCAGTTTAAACCCATGGGACAGCACAGATACGCAGTATTTT. It yields the protein CASSLNPWDSTDTQYF.

Remarks on this clone: Other DNA sequences in this specimen translate into the identical CDR3. The chain combines TRBV19 with TRBJ1-1; D unresolved. The CDR3 is 13 residues long. V lost 1 base and J lost 1, with 4 bases in between. Germline V gives CDR1 LNHDA, CDR2 SQIVND (reference sequence). This CDR3 reads CASSIARNTEAFF. The CDR3 DNA follows: TGTGCCAGTAGTATAGCACGGAACACTGAAGCTTTCTTT.

This clone occurred a few times. The V gene is TRBV2, the J gene TRBJ1-3; D uncertain. Germline-derived CDR1 and CDR2 are SNHLY and FYNNEI. The V gene lost 4 bases and the J gene lost 7 bases, with 14 bases spanning the gap. This CDR3 comprises 14 residues. CDR3 amino acids: CASSGFSLSNTIYF. The DNA of the CDR3 is TGTGCCAGCAGTGGGTTCTCCCTCTCGAACACCATATATTTT.

The rearrangement links TRBV15 to TRBJ1-3; the D is unclear. Germline V gene sequence: CDR1 LNHNV, CDR2 YYDKDF (reference sequence). Trimming left V 6 bases short and J 10 bases short, with 4 bases between. The CDR3 length is 9 residues. The CDR3 protein is CATSLTIYF. CDR3 DNA: TGTGCCACCAGTCTTACCATATATTTT.

This clone was recorded only once. J is TRBJ2-7 and V is TRBV15; D not certain. Germline V lookup: CDR1 LNHNV, CDR2 YYDKDF (reference sequence). Trimming shortened V by 5 bases and J by 8 bases, and 13 bases separated the two germline ends. The CDR3 sequence is 12 residues long. The CDR3 DNA follows: TGTGCCACCAGCGGACCCCCGGGCCAGCAGTACTTC. This translates into CATSGPPGQQYF.

A remark on this clone: Other DNA sequences of this sample code for an identical CDR3. The rearrangement links TRBV28 to TRBJ1-1; D not resolved. The germline V and J ends were trimmed by 5 bases and 3 bases, with 10 bases remaining between them. Germline CDR1 MDHEN, CDR2 SYDVKM. CDR3 length: 13 residues. The CDR3 DNA sequence: TGTGCCAGCAGTCTCGGTGGGGACACTGAAGCTTTCTTT. This encodes CASSLGGDTEAFF.

V and J are TRBV4-3 and TRBJ2-3; 10 nucleotides agree with TRBD2. CDR1 is LGHNA, CDR2 YSLEER, per germline. The trim removed 1 base at V and 3 bases at J, leaving 10 bases unmatched. The CDR3 is 18 residues long. CDR3 in amino acids: CASSQGAPLAGVTDTQYF. The CDR3 DNA follows: TGCGCCAGCAGCCAAGGGGCCCCGCTAGCGGGAGTTACAGATACGCAGTATTTT.

The chain carries TRBV23-1 and TRBJ1-6; the match to TRBD1 covers 8 bases. TRBV23-1 is annotated as an ORF whose role is uncertain. The CDR3 totals 17 residues. V lost 2 bases to trimming and J lost 7 bases; unmatched junction nucleotides: 10. The DNA for the CDR3 is TGCGCCAGCAGTCAACCCATGAGGGACAGGCTGAATTCACCCCTCCACTTT. This sequence encodes CASSQPMRDRLNSPLHF.

The chain is built from TRBV9 and TRBJ1-2; TRBD1 is a possible D gene (5 bases). This CDR3 comprises 15 residues. V lost 0 bases, J lost 8 bases, and 17 bases lay in between. Per the germline V gene, CDR1 is SGDLS and CDR2 is YYNGEE. Here the CDR3 DNA reads TGTGCCAGCAGCGTAGGACAGTGGGGGATAGGAGGCTACACCTTC. Translated: CASSVGQWGIGGYTF.

The chain has TRBV4-1 and TRBJ1-5; D gene uncertain. Germline CDR1 is MGHRA and CDR2 is YSYEKL. The CDR3 runs 15 residues. Trimming took 0 bases from V and 6 from J, leaving 12 bases between them. CDR3 DNA: TGCGCCAGCAGCCAAGAAATATGGGCGGGTCAGCCCCAGCATTTT. It yields the protein CASSQEIWAGQPQHF.

This rearrangement joins TRBV28 to TRBJ2-5, with 10 nucleotides matching TRBD1. Germline values: CDR1 MDHEN, CDR2 SYDVKM. Trimming took 8 bases from V and 4 from J; bases not matched to a gene: 10. The CDR3 is 15 residues long. CDR3 sequence (DNA): TGTGCCAGCCCCCCGGGGACAGGGGTAGGAGAGACCCAGTACTTC. Amino acid sequence: CASPPGTGVGETQYF. The whole variable domain, filled in from reference TRBV28 and TRBJ2-5, reads DVKVTQSSRYLVKRTGEKVFLECVQDMDHENMFWYRQDPGLGLRLIYFSYDVKMKEKGDIPEGYSVSREKKERFSLILESASTNQTSMYLCASPPGTGVGETQYFGPGTRLLVL.

The chain links TRBV28 to TRBJ2-7, with D possibly TRBD2 on 5 matching bases. CDR3 length equals 14 residues. Trimming stripped 2 bases from V and 5 bases from J, with 13 bases between. Germline V lookup: CDR1 MDHEN, CDR2 SYDVKM. This CDR3 is CASSLARDLDEQYF. The CDR3 bases are TGTGCCAGCAGTTTAGCGAGGGATCTGGACGAGCAGTACTTC. Combining the CDR3 with reference TRBV28 and TRBJ2-7 gives the whole variable domain DVKVTQSSRYLVKRTGEKVFLECVQDMDHENMFWYRQDPGLGLRLIYFSYDVKMKEKGDIPEGYSVSREKKERFSLILESASTNQTSMYLCASSLARDLDEQYFGPGTRLTVT.

The rearrangement uses TRBV27 and TRBJ2-1; perhaps TRBD2 as D (6 bases). This CDR3 region has 12 residues. The germline V gene encodes CDR1 MNHEY and CDR2 SMNVEV (reference sequence). The germline V and J ends were trimmed by 6 bases and 9 bases, with 12 bases remaining between them. The CDR3 DNA is TGTGCCAGCAGCCCACTAGCCAGTGAGCAGTTCTTC. Its translation: CASSPLASEQFF.

The CDR3 DNA sequence: TGCCTGGGACAGGGGGGAAATGAGCAGTTCTTC. This gives the protein CLGQGGNEQFF. V gene TRBV20-1 combines with J gene TRBJ2-1; 11 bases agree with TRBD1. Germline assignment: CDR1 DFQATT and CDR2 SNEGSKA (reference sequence). The CDR3 loop spans 11 amino acids.

This clone has a handful of counts. V is TRBV19 and J is TRBJ1-5; 8 bases are a match to TRBD1. The CDR3 covers 15 residues. V shed 6 bases and J 2 bases; nucleotides not matched to a gene: 6. Germline V lookup: CDR1 LNHDA, CDR2 SQIVND (reference sequence). CDR3 sequence: CASSGDRGGNQPQHF. Here the CDR3 DNA reads TGTGCCAGTAGCGGCGACAGGGGTGGCAATCAGCCCCAGCATTTT.

This chain uses TRBV9 with TRBJ1-1, with 7 bases matching TRBD1. The CDR3 runs to 15 residues. J lost 4 bases, V lost 4 bases, and 10 bases had no gene match. Germline CDR1 and CDR2: SGDLS and YYNGEE. The CDR3 spells CASSPRGPGATEAFF. In DNA form, the CDR3 reads TGTGCCAGCAGCCCTAGGGGGCCAGGGGCCACTGAAGCTTTCTTT.